This TCR beta chain emerged from a study of cytomegalovirus exposure and HLA in healthy donors. General observations from the study: Specificity for CMV antigens was confirmed in vitro for a few of the CMV-associated chains. Most TCR sequences were rare, but some public TCRs occurred in many donors. The study put 160 or so TCR beta chains on its list as cytomegalovirus-associated. A subsequent analysis found that TCR clusters from the first cohort also tended to co-occur in the 120 or so validation repertoires, with 94% of cluster scores above 0.

Libraries were prepared by immunoSEQ multiplex PCR; TCRdb keeps only in-frame clonotypes and omits some of them. The sample has roughly 110,000 clones; 88% are singletons. Concerning this clone: Its antigen is not known.

The material sequenced was PBMCs. The sequence was obtained from a woman aged 18-30 years in good health and CMV-seropositive.

CDR3 sequence: CASSLFQKYGYTF. The CDR3 DNA reads TGTGCCAGCAGTTTGTTCCAGAAATATGGCTACACCTTC. The chain joins TRBV28 to TRBJ1-2, with D uncertain. Germline lookup yields CDR1 MDHEN and CDR2 SYDVKM. The CDR3 totals 13 residues. The ends were cut back, 3 bases at V and 5 bases at J, with 10 bases in the middle.